The next 20 T cell receptor beta chains were all read from a single sample in a study of blood T cell repertoires in COVID-19. Only in-frame clones appear in the TCRdb table, and some are missing; sequencing was by immunoSEQ multiplex PCR. Of 100,000 to 150,000 clones listed, roughly 87% were seen once; the top ten hold roughly 30%. Source material: peripheral blood. These receptors were taken from a woman older than 75 with acute or convalescent COVID-19.

This chain joins TRBV27 and TRBJ1-5, with 10 bases matching TRBD1. CDR1 is MNHEY and CDR2 is SMNVEV in the germline V gene (reference sequence). The CDR3 consists of 16 residues. The ends lost 5 bases at V and 0 bases at J; junction bases unmatched: 4. The CDR3 coding sequence is TGTGCCAGCAGTATGGGACAGGGGTTTAGCAATCAGCCCCAGCATTTT. Its translation: CASSMGQGFSNQPQHF.

The chain is built from TRBV6-5 and TRBJ1-2; 9 nucleotides align to TRBD1. CDR3 length: 14 amino acids. Trimming at V came to 7 bases and at J to 3 bases, leaving 6 bases not matched to a gene. Germline V gene sequence: CDR1 MNHEY, CDR2 SVGAGI. The CDR3 sequence: CASNPGQGYYGYTF. CDR3 DNA: TGTGCCAGCAATCCGGGACAGGGTTACTATGGCTACACCTTC.

This clone was found once. The V gene is TRBV10-3, the J gene TRBJ1-3; D is possibly TRBD1 (5 bases). V was cut by 10 bases and J by 0 bases, with 13 bases left in between. CDR1 is ENHRY and CDR2 is SYGVKD in the germline V gene. The CDR3 is made up of 14 amino acids. The DNA for the CDR3 is TGTGCCACGACAGCTACAATCTCTGGAAACACCATATATTTT. It encodes CATTATISGNTIYF.

The chain recombines TRBV7-9 with TRBJ1-1, with a possible D match to TRBD1 (6 bases). Germline values: CDR1 SEHNR, CDR2 FQNEAQ (reference sequence). With 6 bases removed from V and 4 bases from J, the gap between germline ends came to 12 bases. The CDR3 sequence is 13 residues long. The CDR3: CASRFTGITEAFF. The CDR3 coding sequence is TGTGCCAGCAGGTTCACAGGGATCACTGAAGCTTTCTTT.

The chain employs TRBV27 and TRBJ1-1; D is unclear. This CDR3 has 15 amino acids. Trimming stripped 3 bases from V and 0 bases from J, with 11 bases between. Germline assignment: CDR1 MNHEY and CDR2 SMNVEV (reference sequence). As DNA, the CDR3 is TGTGCCAGCAGTTTTAGTAGCGGATTGAACACTGAAGCTTTCTTT. This codes for CASSFSSGLNTEAFF.

The chain joins TRBV27 to TRBJ2-5; D ambiguous. The V gene lost 6 bases and the J gene lost 0 bases, with 14 bases spanning the gap. The CDR3 length is 15 residues. Germline-derived CDR1 and CDR2 are MNHEY and SMNVEV (reference sequence). The CDR3 spells CASSPKAMYQETQYF. CDR3 DNA sequence: TGTGCCAGCAGCCCTAAAGCAATGTACCAAGAGACCCAGTACTTC.

This chain connects TRBV19 to TRBJ1-1; no definite D call. The CDR3 runs 13 residues. Trimming left V 7 bases short and J 5 bases short, with 14 bases between. Germline loops: CDR1 LNHDA, CDR2 SQIVND (reference sequence). The CDR3 DNA reads TGTGCCAGTAATACCGCGAGTAAGACTGAAGCTTTCTTT. Protein product: CASNTASKTEAFF. Filled out from reference TRBV19 and TRBJ1-1, the complete variable domain reads DGGITQSPKYLFRKEGQNVTLSCEQNLNHDAMYWYRQDPGQGLRLIYYSQIVNDFQKGDIAEGYSVSREKKESFPLTVTSAQKNPTAFYLCASNTASKTEAFFGQGTRLTVV.

Concerning this clone: The sample carries other DNA sequences with the same CDR3. The chain links TRBV5-4 to TRBJ2-5; D gene unclear. Trimming cost V 1 base and J 1 base, with 5 bases left between them. CDR1 is SGHNT, CDR2 YYREEE, per germline (reference sequence). The CDR3 contains 13 residues. The DNA for the CDR3 is TGTGCCAGCAGCTTGCCTAGCCAAGAGACCCAGTACTTC. Protein sequence: CASSLPSQETQYF.

The rearrangement links TRBV27 to TRBJ2-2; 9 bases fit TRBD1. After removal of 7 bases from V and 7 bases from J, the junction contained 4 bases not matched to a gene. CDR3 length: 13 residues. Germline loops: CDR1 MNHEY, CDR2 SMNVEV (reference sequence). CDR3 sequence (DNA): TGTGCCAGCACGGGACAGGGCGGCGGGGAGCTGTTTTTT. This codes for CASTGQGGGELFF.

V is TRBV5-4 and J is TRBJ2-7; weak D call: TRBD1 (6 bases). The germline V gene encodes CDR1 SGHNT and CDR2 YYREEE (reference sequence). The V gene lost 3 bases and the J gene lost 0 bases, with 10 bases spanning the gap. The CDR3 sequence is 14 residues long. The CDR3 DNA reads TGTGCCAGCAGCTGGGCAGGGGACTCCTACGAGCAGTACTTC. Its protein is CASSWAGDSYEQYF. Based on the CDR3 plus reference TRBV5-4 and TRBJ2-7, the full variable domain is ETGVTQSPTHLIKTRGQQVTLRCSSQSGHNTVSWYQQALGQGPQFIFQYYREEENGRGNFPPRFSGLQFPNYSSELNVNALELDDSALYLCASSWAGDSYEQYFGPGTRLTVT.

This chain uses TRBV24-1 with TRBJ1-5, with TRBD1 as a possible D gene (6 bases). The germline V gene encodes CDR1 KGHDR and CDR2 SFDVKD. The V end lost 4 bases, the J end lost 3 bases, and 18 bases lay between the germline ends. The CDR3 totals 17 residues. The CDR3 here is CATSDPPGPGDNQPQHF. The DNA for the CDR3 is TGTGCCACCAGTGACCCCCCAGGGCCAGGGGACAATCAGCCCCAGCATTTT.

The J gene is TRBJ2-5, the V gene TRBV10-3, with TRBD2 as a possible D gene (7 bases). Trimming cost V 8 bases and J 5 bases, with 15 bases left between them. This CDR3 is built from 13 residues. Germline CDR1 reads ENHRY; CDR2 reads SYGVKD. CDR3 region: CAIAEGGVETQYF. DNA of the CDR3: TGTGCCATCGCGGAGGGGGGGGTGGAGACCCAGTACTTC.

This clone was detected only once. The CDR3 loop reads CASSIGSGSGNTIYF. The CDR3, as DNA: TGTGCCAGTAGTATCGGGTCCGGCTCTGGAAACACCATATATTTT. The gene calls are TRBV19 and TRBJ1-3; D is ambiguous. From germline, CDR1 is LNHDA and CDR2 SQIVND (reference sequence). The V gene lost 3 bases and the J gene lost 0 bases, with 9 bases spanning the gap. This CDR3 spans 15 amino acids. Combining the CDR3 with reference TRBV19 and TRBJ1-3 gives the whole variable domain DGGITQSPKYLFRKEGQNVTLSCEQNLNHDAMYWYRQDPGQGLRLIYYSQIVNDFQKGDIAEGYSVSREKKESFPLTVTSAQKNPTAFYLCASSIGSGSGNTIYFGEGSWLTVV.

The chain carries TRBV6-6 and TRBJ1-2; D may be TRBD1 (6 bases). Germline-derived CDR1 and CDR2 are MNHNY and SVGAGI (reference sequence). The CDR3 extends over 14 amino acids. The V gene lost 3 bases and the J gene lost 4 bases, with 12 bases spanning the gap. This CDR3 reads CASSYEGEVYGYTF. The CDR3 nucleotides are TGTGCCAGCAGTTATGAGGGGGAAGTCTATGGCTACACCTTC.

The chain is built from TRBV7-3 and TRBJ2-3; D might be TRBD2 (6 bases). The V end was cut by 5 bases, the J end by 5 bases, with 17 bases between. Germline V gene sequence: CDR1 SGHTA, CDR2 FQGTGA. This CDR3 spans 15 amino acids. The CDR3 protein is CASSPRDGGVDTQYF. The DNA of the CDR3 is TGTGCCAGCAGCCCGCGGGACGGGGGAGTAGATACGCAGTATTTT.

This chain joins TRBV6-6 and TRBJ1-2, with TRBD1 matching 8 bases. Germline values: CDR1 MNHNY, CDR2 SVGAGI (reference sequence). The CDR3 has 14 residues. Losses at the gene ends were 6 bases for V and 5 bases for J; bases not matched to a gene: 8. The CDR3 region is CASSPVQGAYGYTF. CDR3 nucleotide sequence: TGTGCCAGCAGCCCAGTTCAGGGGGCGTATGGCTACACCTTC.

CDR3: CSVGDLDRRNTEAFF. The CDR3 DNA reads TGCAGCGTCGGGGACTTGGACCGAAGAAACACTGAAGCTTTCTTT. V is TRBV29-1 and J is TRBJ1-1; D possibly corresponds to TRBD1 (5 bases). Trimming stripped 6 bases from V and 2 bases from J, with 19 bases between. The CDR3 is 15 amino acids. CDR1 SQVTM and CDR2 ANQGSEA come from the germline V gene.

This clone was seen only a few times. The chain joins TRBV5-1 to TRBJ2-2, with 11 bases identical to TRBD2. V dropped 4 bases and J dropped 1; count of bases not matched to a gene: 3. The germline gives CDR1 SGHRS, CDR2 YFSETQ. The CDR3 is 16 amino acids. Here the CDR3 DNA reads TGCGCCAGCAGCCAAACTAGCGGGGGGAACACCGGGGAGCTGTTTTTT. Its protein product is CASSQTSGGNTGELFF.

The V call is TRBV7-2, the J call TRBJ2-7; 8 bases are a match to TRBD2. Per germline, CDR1 SGHTA and CDR2 FQGNSA. J lost 1 base, V lost 5 bases, and 10 bases had no gene match. The CDR3 loop spans 16 amino acids. The CDR3 region has the DNA TGTGCCAGCAGCCCTGTAGGACGGGGGGGGTCCTACGAGCAGTACGTC. This translates into CASSPVGRGGSYEQYV.

This chain uses TRBV10-2 with TRBJ2-1; D is perhaps TRBD2 (7 bases). Trimming stripped 4 bases from V and 6 bases from J, with 13 bases between. Germline CDR1 WSHSY, CDR2 SAAADI. The CDR3 spans 14 residues. CDR3: CASSVAGALNEQFF. DNA for the CDR3: TGCGCCAGCAGTGTTGCGGGGGCCCTCAATGAGCAGTTCTTC.